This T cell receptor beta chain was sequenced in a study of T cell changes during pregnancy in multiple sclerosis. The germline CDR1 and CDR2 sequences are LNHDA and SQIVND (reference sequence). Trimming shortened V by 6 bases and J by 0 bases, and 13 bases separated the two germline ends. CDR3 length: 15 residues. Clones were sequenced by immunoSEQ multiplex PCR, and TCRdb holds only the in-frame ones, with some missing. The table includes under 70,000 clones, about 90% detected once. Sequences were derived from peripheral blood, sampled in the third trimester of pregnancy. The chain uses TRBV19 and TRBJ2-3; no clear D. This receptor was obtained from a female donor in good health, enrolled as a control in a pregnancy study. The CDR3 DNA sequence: TGTGCCAGTAGCCCCTCGACTTCTAGCACAGATACGCAGTATTTT. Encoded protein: CASSPSTSSTDTQYF.